Following are 24 T cell receptor beta chains from one sample sequenced in a study of control samples from healthy donors and cancer patients. The repertoire was sequenced with immunoSEQ multiplex PCR; TCRdb's copy has only in-frame clones and lacks some. Of around 140,000 clones in the sample, approximately 94% are singletons; the top ten hold roughly 14%. Sequencing was performed on blood. These receptor sequences come from a middle-aged man in good health.

This clone was seen a single time. This CDR3 reads CASSLGGSGINEQFF. CDR3 nucleotide sequence: TGTGCCAGCAGTCTGGGGGGTAGCGGGATCAATGAGCAGTTCTTC. The chain couples TRBV6-4 to TRBJ2-1, with 8 bases that match TRBD2. The CDR3 is made up of 15 amino acids. Germline V CDR1 and CDR2: MRHNA, SNTAGT. The ends lost 5 bases at V and 6 bases at J; junction bases unmatched: 9.

The rearrangement joins TRBV4-1 to TRBJ1-1; perhaps TRBD1 as D (6 bases). CDR1 is MGHRA and CDR2 is YSYEKL in the germline V gene. Trimming took 0 bases from V and 4 from J, leaving 15 bases between them. The CDR3 runs 16 residues. CDR3 DNA sequence: TGCGCCAGCAGCCAAGATCGGGCAGGGGAAGGCACTGAAGCTTTCTTT. Its protein product is CASSQDRAGEGTEAFF.

The rearrangement links TRBV5-5 to TRBJ2-7; no clear D. Germline V gene lookup returns CDR1 SGHKS and CDR2 YYEKEE (reference sequence). There are 14 residues in the CDR3. The V end was cut by 0 bases, the J end by 2 bases, with 9 bases between. The CDR3 sequence is CASSLVRLPYEQYF. The CDR3 DNA reads as TGTGCCAGCAGCTTGGTCCGGCTACCCTACGAGCAGTACTTC.

The CDR3 reads CASSLHPDRAVGGYTF. CDR3 sequence (DNA): TGCGCCAGCAGCTTACACCCGGACCGGGCCGTTGGCGGCTACACCTTC. V is TRBV5-1 and J is TRBJ1-2; D is uncertain. The CDR3 is 16 residues long. Germline V gene sequence: CDR1 SGHRS, CDR2 YFSETQ. The ends were cut back, 2 bases at V and 8 bases at J, with 22 bases in the middle.

The V and J genes are TRBV19 and TRBJ1-6; no firm D call. CDR1 and CDR2 from the germline V gene are LNHDA and SQIVND (reference sequence). Trimming removed 3 bases from V and 8 bases from J, with 11 bases in between. The CDR3 consists of 14 residues. For the CDR3, the DNA is TGTGCCAGTAGTATTGGACGGAGCGATTCACCCCTCCACTTT. Translated, it gives CASSIGRSDSPLHF.

This clone was recorded once. The chain is built from TRBV6-4 and TRBJ1-4, with 8 bases identical to TRBD1. This CDR3 is 14 amino acids long. With V trimmed by 3 bases and J by 5 bases, 2 bases remained unmatched. Germline loops: CDR1 MRHNA, CDR2 SNTAGT. The CDR3 bases are TGTGCCAGCAGTGAACAGGGGGGAAATGAAAAACTGTTTTTT. It specifies CASSEQGGNEKLFF.

This clone has only a few counts. This chain links TRBV19 with TRBJ2-1; 7 bases agree with TRBD2. In germline, CDR1 is LNHDA, CDR2 SQIVND (reference sequence). There are 13 residues in the CDR3. V gave up 6 bases and J gave up 7 bases; unmatched junction bases: 6. The CDR3 DNA reads as TGTGCCAGTAGGGGCGGGACTATAAATGAGCAGTTCTTC. Protein product: CASRGGTINEQFF.

V gene TRBV7-9 combines with J gene TRBJ1-6; D is unresolved. Germline V CDR1 and CDR2: SEHNR, FQNEAQ (reference sequence). Trimming took 3 bases from V and 8 from J, leaving 8 bases between them. The CDR3 is 13 residues long. The CDR3 protein is CASSLVGDSPLHF. As DNA, the CDR3 is TGTGCCAGCAGCTTGGTCGGGGATTCACCCCTCCACTTT.

V gene TRBV5-1 combines with J gene TRBJ1-5; 9 bases align to TRBD1. This CDR3 is built from 16 residues. J was trimmed by 2 bases and V by 4 bases; bases with no gene match: 7. Germline values: CDR1 SGHRS, CDR2 YFSETQ. The CDR3 is CASSRDRELGNQPQHF. The DNA for the CDR3 is TGCGCCAGCAGCCGGGACAGGGAATTGGGCAATCAGCCCCAGCATTTT.

The chain combines TRBV3-1 (or the pseudogene TRBV3-2) with TRBJ2-2; the D is unclear. Between the trimmed V and J ends, which lost 5 bases and 7 bases, there was a span of 11 bases. This CDR3 comprises 13 residues. Germline loops: CDR1 LGHDT, CDR2 YNNKEL (reference sequence). As DNA, the CDR3 is TGTGCCAGCAGCTGGGGTCGGGTCGGGGAGCTGTTTTTT. It translates to CASSWGRVGELFF.

This clone was detected once. The chain has TRBV7-3 and TRBJ1-2, with a possible D match to TRBD1 (6 bases). The germline CDR1 and CDR2 sequences are SGHTA and FQGTGA. V lost 5 bases and J lost 3, with 16 bases in between. The CDR3 consists of 15 residues. The CDR3 DNA is TGTGCCAGCAGCCCGGAGACAGGAGGGGACTATGGCTACACCTTC. It yields the protein CASSPETGGDYGYTF. The complete variable domain, with remaining parts taken from reference TRBV7-3 and TRBJ1-2, reads GAGVSQTPSNKVTEKGKYVELRCDPISGHTALYWYRQSLGQGPEFLIYFQGTGAADDSGLPNDRFFAVRPEGSVSTLKIQRTERGDSAVYLCASSPETGGDYGYTFGSGTRLTVV.

The rearrangement uses TRBV7-2 and TRBJ1-2, with a possible D match to TRBD1 (6 bases). This CDR3 region has 15 residues. Per germline, CDR1 SGHTA and CDR2 FQGNSA. V was clipped by 1 base and J by 8 bases, with 17 bases between them. This CDR3 is CASSLGARGGEGYTF. CDR3 nucleotides: TGTGCCAGCAGCTTAGGGGCGAGGGGGGGAGAGGGCTACACCTTC.

This chain uses TRBV24-1 with TRBJ2-2, with 7 positions matching TRBD1. The CDR3 has 13 residues. V trimming: 12 bases; J trimming: 2 bases; junction bases outside the gene matches: 5. Germline V gene lookup returns CDR1 KGHDR and CDR2 SFDVKD. The CDR3 region is CASRDSNTGELFF. The CDR3 DNA reads TGTGCCTCCCGGGACAGCAACACCGGGGAGCTGTTTTTT.

This chain joins TRBV7-2 and TRBJ2-5, with a tentative D call TRBD2 (5 bases). Trimming took off 3 bases at V and 5 bases at J, with 13 bases between the two ends. Germline V gene sequence: CDR1 SGHTA, CDR2 FQGNSA. This CDR3 is built from 14 residues. The CDR3 DNA reads TGTGCCAGCAGCTTTTTCCGGGGTTTGGAGACCCAGTACTTC. Its translation: CASSFFRGLETQYF.

The chain joins TRBV5-4 to TRBJ1-6, with 7 bases that match TRBD1. The germline V gene has CDR1 SGHNT and CDR2 YYREEE (reference sequence). There are 13 residues in the CDR3. V was pared by 4 bases and J by 14 bases, with 9 bases of the junction left unmatched. In DNA form, the CDR3 reads TGTGCCAGCAGCCCCGGACAGGAGGTCGCCCTCCACTTT. Its translation is CASSPGQEVALHF.

The chain uses TRBV6-5 and TRBJ2-3; D might be TRBD1 or TRBD2, each matching 5 bases. The ends were cut back, 5 bases at V and 5 bases at J, with 14 bases in the middle. The germline V gene has CDR1 MNHEY and CDR2 SVGAGI. The length of the CDR3 is 14 residues. CDR3 sequence reads: CASSRDRGGDTQYF. The CDR3 DNA follows: TGTGCCAGCAGTCGGGACCGCGGCGGAGATACGCAGTATTTT.

The V and J genes are TRBV5-6 and TRBJ1-1; perhaps TRBD1 as D (5 bases). V gave up 1 base and J gave up 0 bases, with 7 bases separating them. Germline values: CDR1 SGHDT, CDR2 YYEEEE. There are 14 residues in the CDR3. The CDR3 bases are TGTGCCAGCAGCTTGCGCAGGGTGAACACTGAAGCTTTCTTT. Translation gives CASSLRRVNTEAFF.

V gene TRBV29-1 combines with J gene TRBJ1-5, with 12 bases lining up with TRBD1. CDR1 SQVTM and CDR2 ANQGSEA come from the germline V gene. J gave up 4 bases and V 6 bases, and 16 bases lay outside the gene matches. The CDR3 is made up of 18 amino acids. The CDR3 nucleotides read TGCAGCGTGGGGCCGTTTGTTAGGGGACAGGGGGCGAATCAGCCCCAGCATTTT. Translation gives CSVGPFVRGQGANQPQHF. The complete variable domain, with remaining parts taken from reference TRBV29-1 and TRBJ1-5, reads SAVISQKPSRDICQRGTSLTIQCQVDSQVTMMFWYRQQPGQSLTLIATANQGSEATYESGFVIDKFPISRPNLTFSTLTVSNMSPEDSSIYLCSVGPFVRGQGANQPQHFGDGTRLSIL.

V gene TRBV7-2 combines with J gene TRBJ2-7; perhaps D is TRBD1 or TRBD2 (6 bases each). With 8 bases removed from V and 2 bases from J, the gap between germline ends came to 13 bases. Germline lookup yields CDR1 SGHTA and CDR2 FQGNSA. The CDR3 is 13 residues long. The CDR3 loop reads CASRLGGTYEQYF. The CDR3 DNA reads TGTGCCAGCCGTCTGGGGGGCACCTACGAGCAGTACTTC.

The chain couples TRBV6-1 to TRBJ1-5; TRBD1 is a possible D gene (5 bases). Trimming cost V 3 bases and J 0 bases, with 24 bases left between them. This CDR3 is 20 amino acids long. Germline values: CDR1 MNHNS, CDR2 SASEGT. Here the CDR3 reads CASSDPTGKGTSNSNQPQHF. The DNA for the CDR3 is TGTGCCAGCAGTGACCCAACGGGAAAGGGGACTTCGAATAGCAATCAGCCCCAGCATTTT.

The genes are TRBV28 and TRBJ2-1, with D perhaps matching TRBD2 (6 bases). Trimming took off 4 bases at V and 7 bases at J, with 20 bases between the two ends. Germline-derived CDR1 and CDR2 are MDHEN and SYDVKM. This CDR3 is built from 16 residues. CDR3 sequence: CASSSLLARSRNEQFF. CDR3 coding DNA: TGTGCCAGCAGTTCCCTACTAGCCCGGTCTCGGAATGAGCAGTTCTTC.

This chain links TRBV12-3 or TRBV12-4 with TRBJ1-1; possible D gene TRBD1, 5 bases. The length of the CDR3 is 13 residues. V was clipped by 5 bases and J by 11 bases, with 18 bases between them. The CDR3 DNA follows: TGTGCCAGCAGTCCAGGGACCTCCACGGAGGCTTTCTTT. Its translation is CASSPGTSTEAFF.

This clone was seen once. This chain uses TRBV4-2 with TRBJ2-3, with D perhaps assigned TRBD1 or TRBD2 (5 bases each). CDR3 size: 16 residues. CDR1 and CDR2 (germline): LGHNA, YNFKEQ. Between the trimmed V and J ends, which lost 2 bases and 0 bases, there was a span of 12 bases. In nucleotides, the CDR3 is TGTGCCAGCAGCCAACTGTCGGGGCGGAGCACAGATACGCAGTATTTT. It is translated as CASSQLSGRSTDTQYF.

The chain recombines TRBV10-2 with TRBJ2-7; 7 nucleotides align to TRBD1. V was clipped by 4 bases and J by 0 bases; unmatched bases: 3. The CDR3 spans 14 residues. Germline CDR1 and CDR2: WSHSY and SAAADI. The CDR3 bases are TGCGCCAGCAGTGTACAGGGGAACTCCTACGAGCAGTACTTC. Its translation: CASSVQGNSYEQYF.